This is a list of T cell receptor beta chains from one sample in a study of siplizumab effects on memory and regulatory T cells. The antigens of these receptors remain unknown. TCRdb's table, derived via immunoSEQ multiplex PCR, lists solely in-frame clones and lacks some. The sample includes about 18,000 clones, around 40% of them seen just once. What was sequenced was CFSE-low (dividing) CD4+ T cells sorted from an allogeneic mixed lymphocyte reaction. These receptors all stem from a human donor in good health; the cells came from an allogeneic mixed lymphocyte reaction. Some clones in this sample may be carry-over from other donors' samples. Each CDR3 is given without its conserved first and last residue. The order of the fields is J gene, clone size, V gene, CDR3 length, CDR3 protein. Some rows have no size entry. The others give once, few or many, or a class for an expanded clone.

TRBJ2-3 | . | TRBV7-7 | 13 | ASSLEEGWRDTQY
TRBJ2-7 | . | TRBV5-8 | 13 | ASSPGGAQTYEQY
TRBJ1-5 | . | TRBV6-1 | 13 | ASSSLLTSNQPQH
TRBJ2-7 | . | TRBV14 | 12 | ASSQGVRGYEQY
TRBJ2-7 | medium-sized | TRBV5-1 | 13 | ASSLEVLGSYEQY
TRBJ2-2 | few | TRBV4-2 | 15 | ASSQDSGLANTGELF
TRBJ1-5 | . | TRBV6-5 | 12 | ASSWDRGGQPQH
TRBJ2-3 | . | TRBV6-1 | 13 | ASRVPGLASDTQY
TRBJ2-3 | few | TRBV5-1 | 12 | ASSSLEGTDTQY
TRBJ2-7 | few | TRBV11-2 | 12 | ASSSRRQAYEQY
TRBJ1-1 | . | TRBV10-3 | 14 | ATRGARDIPNTEAF
TRBJ1-6 | . | TRBV27 | 13 | ASSLYSSYNSPLH
. | once | TRBV10-3 | 11 | AISGRTKYEQY
TRBJ1-5 | . | TRBV19 | 12 | ASSIDSLNQPQH
TRBJ2-3 | few | TRBV5-1 | 12 | ASRLAPSTDTQY
TRBJ1-2 | few | TRBV7-9 | 14 | ASSLASFQGQGFYT
TRBJ2-5 | . | TRBV5-1 | 13 | ASSLAAGEWETQY
TRBJ2-7 | . | TRBV2 | 11 | ASRLSGTYEQY
TRBJ2-5 | medium-sized | TRBV7-2 | 12 | ASSLRVSKETQY
TRBJ2-1 | . | TRBV28 | 13 | ASNTGTSGVNEQF
TRBJ2-1 | . | TRBV5-1 | 12 | ASSLKGTYNEQF
TRBJ2-3 | . | TRBV11-2 | 15 | ASSLFASGRATDTQY
TRBJ2-7 | . | TRBV7-9 | 13 | ASSQSPGGILEQY
TRBJ2-7 | once | TRBV19 | 12 | ASSMGIRYYEQY
TRBJ2-3 | once | TRBV18 | 12 | ASSPTLLPDTQY